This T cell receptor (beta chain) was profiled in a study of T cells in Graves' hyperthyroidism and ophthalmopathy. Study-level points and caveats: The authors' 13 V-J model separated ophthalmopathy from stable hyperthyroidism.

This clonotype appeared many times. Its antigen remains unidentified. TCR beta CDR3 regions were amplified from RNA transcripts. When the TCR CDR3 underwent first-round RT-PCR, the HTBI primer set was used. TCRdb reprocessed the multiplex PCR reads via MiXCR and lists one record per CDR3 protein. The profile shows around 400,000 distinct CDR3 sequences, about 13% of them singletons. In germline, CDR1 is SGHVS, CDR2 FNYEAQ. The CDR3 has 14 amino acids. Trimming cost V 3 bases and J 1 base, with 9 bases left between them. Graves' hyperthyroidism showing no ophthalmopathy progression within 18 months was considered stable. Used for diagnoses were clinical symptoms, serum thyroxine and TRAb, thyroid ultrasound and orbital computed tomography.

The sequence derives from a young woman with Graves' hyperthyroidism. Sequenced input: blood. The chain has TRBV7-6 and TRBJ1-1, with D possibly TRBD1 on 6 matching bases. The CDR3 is CASSFGGRNTEAFF. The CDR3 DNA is TGTGCCAGCAGCTTTGGGGGCAGGAACACTGAAGCTTTCTTT. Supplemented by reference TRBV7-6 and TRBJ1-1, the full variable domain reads GAGVSQSPRYKVTKRGQDVALRCDPISGHVSLYWYRQALGQGPEFLTYFNYEAQQDKSGLPNDRFSAERPEGSISTLTIQRTEQRDSAMYRCASSFGGRNTEAFFGQGTRLTVV.